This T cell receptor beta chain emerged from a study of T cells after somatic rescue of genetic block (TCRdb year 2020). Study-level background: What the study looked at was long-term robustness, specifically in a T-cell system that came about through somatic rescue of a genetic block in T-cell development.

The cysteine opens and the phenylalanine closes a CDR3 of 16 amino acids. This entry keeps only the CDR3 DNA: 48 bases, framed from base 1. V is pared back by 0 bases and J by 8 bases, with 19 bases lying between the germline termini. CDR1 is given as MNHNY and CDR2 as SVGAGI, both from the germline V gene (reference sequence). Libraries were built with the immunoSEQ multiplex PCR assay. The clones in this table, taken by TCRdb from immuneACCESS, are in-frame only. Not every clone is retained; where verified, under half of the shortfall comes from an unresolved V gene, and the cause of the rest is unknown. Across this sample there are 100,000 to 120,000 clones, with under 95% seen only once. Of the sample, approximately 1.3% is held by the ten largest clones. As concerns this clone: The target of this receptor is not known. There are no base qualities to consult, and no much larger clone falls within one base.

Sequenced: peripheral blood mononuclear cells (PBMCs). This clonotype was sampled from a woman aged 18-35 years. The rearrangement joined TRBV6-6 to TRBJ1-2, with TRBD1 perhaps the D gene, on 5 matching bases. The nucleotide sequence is TGTGCCAGCAGTTACTCGACCGACAGCCTCGTGGGGGGCTACACCTTC. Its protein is CASSYSTDSLVGGYTF.